A selection of T cell receptor beta chains follows, all from one sample in a study of blood T cells in healthy people across ages. TCRdb re-called the 5' RACE reads with MiXCR, one entry per CDR3 protein. The sample includes 580,000 or so distinct CDR3 sequences, more than 45% of them seen just once. The sample consisted of blood. The receptors here all came from a man of 80 years or more in good health. Each CDR3 is given with its conserved first and last residue. D genes are given only for firm matches. A clone size is listed for some rows: how often the clone was seen (once, few, many), or a class if it is expanded.

CDR3nt	CDR3aa	j_gene	abundance	v_gene	len	d_gene
TGTGCCAGCAGACGATCCGGGACTAGCGCCTACGAGCAGTACTTC	CASRRSGTSAYEQYF	TRBJ2-7	-	TRBV27	15	TRBD2
TGTGCCAGCAGCTTACCTAAGCGGGGGGGGAATGAGCAGTTCTTC	CASSLPKRGGNEQFF	TRBJ2-1	few	TRBV11-3	15	TRBD2
TGTGCCAGCAGCAAAGGGGCAGGAGGAAACACTGAAGCTTTCTTT	CASSKGAGGNTEAFF	TRBJ1-1	-	TRBV21-1	15	-
TGCGCCAGCAGCTTGGTACTAGCGGGAAGCTCCTACAATGAGCAGTTCTTC	CASSLVLAGSSYNEQFF	TRBJ2-1	-	TRBV5-1	17	TRBD2
TGCAGCGTTAGAACCCCGGGACAGGGTGGCGAGCAGTACTTC	CSVRTPGQGGEQYF	TRBJ2-7	-	TRBV29-1	14	TRBD1
TGTGCCACCAGCGGAGTCGGGAAATCGATCGGCGATGAGCAGTTCTTC	CATSGVGKSIGDEQFF	TRBJ2-1	few	TRBV15	16	-
TGTGCCAGCTCTTCGGGCAGTTCAAACACCGGGGAGCTGTTTTTT	CASSSGSSNTGELFF	TRBJ2-2	-	TRBV19	15	-
TGTGCCAGCAGCCATGGACAGGGGACAAGGCTTAGCAAAAACATTCAGTACTTC	CASSHGQGTRLSKNIQYF	TRBJ2-4	-	TRBV7-9	18	TRBD1
TGCAGCGTTGAGGAACAGAGGAACACTGAAGCTTTCTTT	CSVEEQRNTEAFF	TRBJ1-1	few	TRBV29-1	13	-
TGTGCCAGCAGTTTAGAAGGTTACCTCCAAGAGACCCAGTACTTC	CASSLEGYLQETQYF	TRBJ2-5	few	TRBV12-3/TRBV12-4	15	-
TGTGCCAGCAGTTTATCAGGGGGGAACACCGGGGAGCTGTTTTTT	CASSLSGGNTGELFF	TRBJ2-2	-	TRBV12-3/TRBV12-4	15	TRBD1
TGCGCCAGCAGCCAAAGGGAGGGTTTCGAGCAGTACTTC	CASSQREGFEQYF	TRBJ2-7	-	TRBV4-3	13	TRBD2
TGTGCCAGCCAAGCGATTGGACAAGGTAATCAGCCCCAGCATTTT	CASQAIGQGNQPQHF	TRBJ1-5	-	TRBV18	15	-